This T cell receptor beta chain was documented in a study of CD8+ T cells in alopecia areata. The CDR3 is 13 residues long. In germline, CDR1 is MNHEY, CDR2 SMNVEV (reference sequence). Between the trimmed V and J ends, which lost 3 bases and 5 bases, there was a span of 10 bases. Following RNA extraction, reverse transcription yielded cDNA that acted as the sequencing template. Method: immunoSEQ multiplex PCR; TCRdb's copy keeps in-frame clones and lacks some. Of some 240,000 clones listed, 50% to 70% are singletons. Treatment specified: oral pan-JAK inhibitor, 5-10 mg twice daily. It was from PBMCs that CD4+ and CD8+ T cells were sorted.

The chain employs TRBV27 and TRBJ1-2; D is uncertain. Material: CD4+ T cells sorted from blood, obtained at week 4, from a patient treated with tofacitinib. The receptor was derived from a human donor with alopecia areata. The CDR3 here is CASSLAGEYGYTF. The CDR3 DNA reads TGTGCCAGCAGTTTGGCAGGCGAATATGGCTACACCTTC.